This T cell receptor beta chain was obtained from a study of T cells in Graves' hyperthyroidism and ophthalmopathy. Among ophthalmopathy patients, the Clinical Activity Score reached at least 3, the NOSPECS grade reached at least 4, and duration remained under 3 months. Many counts were recorded for this clonotype. The antigen remains undetermined. Amplification yielded TCR beta CDR3 regions, with RNA transcripts as the source. First-round RT-PCR targeting the TCR CDR3 was performed with the HTBI primer set. TCRdb reprocessed the multiplex PCR reads via MiXCR and lists one record per CDR3 protein. The table records 490,000 or so distinct CDR3 sequences, about 22% of them present only once. Germline loops: CDR1 MDHEN, CDR2 SYDVKM. Germline trimming cut 8 bases from V and 4 bases from J; bases unmatched to any gene: 11. The CDR3 extends over 14 amino acids. General observations from the study: Ophthalmopathy and stable hyperthyroidism were told apart by a 13 V-J model. Most expanded thyroid clonotypes above 0.001 recurred in blood.

The receptor's source is a woman in her 70s with Graves' ophthalmopathy. V usage is TRBV28 and J usage is TRBJ2-7; 7 positions match TRBD1. The sequenced sample consisted of blood. The CDR3 DNA is TGTGCCAGCCATGGGTCAGGGGGAAGTTACGAGCAGTACTTC. Its protein is CASHGSGGSYEQYF.